A selection of T cell receptor beta chains follows, all from one sample in a study of spatial heterogeneity in lung cancer. TCRdb processed the 5' RACE reads anew with MiXCR; each CDR3 protein has one entry. In the table there are over 10,000 distinct CDR3 sequences, 4% to 6% of which are singletons. This specimen consisted of lung tumor tissue, obtained at surgery. Every receptor here comes from a male donor with early-stage non-small cell lung cancer. CDR3s include the opening cysteine and the closing phenylalanine or tryptophan. The D gene is left open where the match is weak. Some rows mark clone size as missing; the rest say once, few, many or name a class of expanded clone.

j_gene | v_gene | abundance | len | d_gene | CDR3nt | CDR3aa
TRBJ1-4 | TRBV6-1 | - | 14 | - | TGTGCCAGTCATGCTGGATCTTGGAATGAAAAACTGTTTTTT | CASHAGSWNEKLFF
TRBJ2-5 | TRBV7-8 | many | 14 | - | TGTGCCAGCAGCCCTCCCGGTTCACAAGAGACCCAGTACTTC | CASSPPGSQETQYF
TRBJ2-2 | TRBV12-3/TRBV12-4 | medium-sized | 14 | - | TGTGCCAGCAGTTTGCAGGGTGGGACCGGGGAGCTGTTTTTT | CASSLQGGTGELFF
TRBJ2-6 | TRBV20-1 | many | 17 | - | TGCAGTGCCCCAAGACGAAAGCCGTTCTCTGGGGCCAACGTCCTGACTTTC | CSAPRRKPFSGANVLTF
TRBJ1-1 | TRBV29-1 | many | 13 | - | TGCAGCGCCGGATCGGGGGGGCAGACTGAAGCTTTCTTT | CSAGSGGQTEAFF
TRBJ2-5 | TRBV7-6 | large | 19 | TRBD2 | TGTGCCAGCTTCCACCCTGGTCCTAGCGGGGGCGCTGGCCCAGAGACCCAGTACTTC | CASFHPGPSGGAGPETQYF
TRBJ2-5 | TRBV20-1 | many | 15 | - | TGCAGTCCCGCGAGGGGACCTTCGGGCGCGGAGACCCAGTACTTC | CSPARGPSGAETQYF
TRBJ2-3 | TRBV7-3 | many | 15 | - | TGTGCCAGCAGCTTATCCGGGGGGCCGGGAGATACGCAGTATTTT | CASSLSGGPGDTQYF
TRBJ1-6 | TRBV6-5 | many | 16 | - | TGTGCCAGCAGCCCCGAAGTGACCACCGGCAGTTCACCCCTCCACTTT | CASSPEVTTGSSPLHF
TRBJ1-5 | TRBV27 | many | 15 | - | TGTGCCAGCAGTTCCAGAAGGGCGGGCAATCAGCCCCAGCATTTT | CASSSRRAGNQPQHF
TRBJ1-5 | TRBV20-1 | many | 16 | - | TGCAGTGCTAGAGATACACAGACTTATAGCAATCAGCCCCAGCATTTT | CSARDTQTYSNQPQHF
TRBJ1-5 | TRBV5-1 | medium-sized | 14 | TRBD1 | TGCGCCAGCAGCTACGGGACAGGGGTTCAGCCCCAGCATTTT | CASSYGTGVQPQHF
TRBJ1-4 | TRBV7-2 | many | 13 | - | TGTGCCAGCAGCTTTTCGGCGGGGGAAAAACTGTTTTTT | CASSFSAGEKLFF
TRBJ2-2 | TRBV5-6 | many | 14 | TRBD2 | TGTGCCAGCAGCTTAGCGGGAGGTTCCGGGGAGCTGTTTTTT | CASSLAGGSGELFF
TRBJ1-1 | TRBV3-1 | many | 16 | - | TGTGCCAGCAGCCTCTTCCTTGTGCAGGGGAACACTGAAGCTTTCTTT | CASSLFLVQGNTEAFF
TRBJ1-1 | TRBV5-4 | many | 13 | - | TGTGCCAGCAGCGGCCCGACGGCCAATGAAGCTTTCTTT | CASSGPTANEAFF
TRBJ2-1 | TRBV20-1 | many | 14 | - | TGCAGTGCTAGTAAGGTGGGCCTCCCCAAGGAGCAGTTCTTC | CSASKVGLPKEQFF
TRBJ1-4 | TRBV11-2 | many | 15 | - | TGTGCCAGCAGCAAAACCGGGACCCAGAATGAAAAACTGTTTTTT | CASSKTGTQNEKLFF
TRBJ1-1 | TRBV6-2/TRBV6-3 | few | 15 | TRBD1 | TGTGCCAGCAGGCGACAGGGGGCGCGAGGAAGTGAAGCTTTCTTT | CASRRQGARGSEAFF
TRBJ1-5 | TRBV6-2/TRBV6-3 | many | 16 | - | TGTGCCAGCAGTTACTCATTGGGTACCCTCGTTCAGCCCCAGCATTTT | CASSYSLGTLVQPQHF
TRBJ2-2 | TRBV29-1 | many | 14 | - | TGCAGTGTGAAGGCAGCCGCGAACACCGGGGAGCTGTTTTTT | CSVKAAANTGELFF
TRBJ2-5 | TRBV4-3 | many | 14 | - | TGCGCCAGCAGCCAAGGACTTTCTCAAGAGACCCAGTACTTC | CASSQGLSQETQYF
TRBJ1-1 | TRBV6-6 | many | 11 | - | TGTGCCAGCAGTGGGTTTGAGGAAGCTTTCTTT | CASSGFEEAFF
TRBJ1-2 | TRBV7-3 | many | 12 | - | TGTGCCAGCAGCTCGCAGGGTGGCGGCTACACCTTC | CASSSQGGGYTF
TRBJ1-2 | TRBV7-2 | many | 14 | TRBD1 | TGTGCCAGCAGTTCACGGACAGGGGCGCTAGGCTACACCTTC | CASSSRTGALGYTF
TRBJ2-3 | TRBV12-3/TRBV12-4 | many | 13 | - | TGTGCCAGCAGTTTAGAACGGCGGGGTACGCAGTATTTT | CASSLERRGTQYF
TRBJ1-3 | TRBV15 | many | 16 | - | TGTGCCACCAGCTCACCGGCCGCCTCCTCTGGAAACACCATATATTTT | CATSSPAASSGNTIYF
TRBJ2-1 | TRBV7-2 | many | 15 | TRBD1 | TGTGCCAGCACCAAGACAGGGGGGATATACAATGAGCAGTTCTTC | CASTKTGGIYNEQFF
TRBJ2-3 | TRBV7-9 | many | 13 | TRBD2 | TGTGCCAGCAGCTTCCTAGCGGGAGATACGCAGTATTTT | CASSFLAGDTQYF
TRBJ1-3 | TRBV7-2 | many | 18 | TRBD1 | TGTGCCAGCAGCCGCCTAGTGGGGACAGAATTCTCTGGAAACACCATATATTTT | CASSRLVGTEFSGNTIYF
TRBJ1-2 | TRBV7-2 | many | 12 | - | TGTGCCAGCAGCTTAGATTGGGAGGGCTACACCTTC | CASSLDWEGYTF
TRBJ1-2 | TRBV4-3 | many | 14 | TRBD1 | TGCGCCAGCAGCCCGGACAGGTTTAACTATGGCTACACCTTC | CASSPDRFNYGYTF
TRBJ1-2 | TRBV25-1 | many | 14 | - | TGTGCTGCAGATTCCGGACAGAGCCGCTATGGCTACACCTTC | CAADSGQSRYGYTF
TRBJ2-1 | TRBV11-2 | many | 14 | - | TGTGCCAGCAGCTTATCCCTAGCCTACAATGAGCAGTTCTTC | CASSLSLAYNEQFF
TRBJ1-4 | TRBV29-1 | many | 13 | TRBD1 | TGCAGCACCACAGGGGCGGGGGATGAAAAACTGTTTTTT | CSTTGAGDEKLFF
TRBJ2-4 | TRBV7-2 | many | 16 | - | TGTGCCAGCAGCTCAAGAATGTCGGGGGTTGGAAACATTCAGTACTTC | CASSSRMSGVGNIQYF
TRBJ1-5 | TRBV7-8 | many | 13 | TRBD1 | TGTGCCAGCAGCTCCGACAGGGATCAGCCCCAGCATTTT | CASSSDRDQPQHF
TRBJ1-4 | TRBV29-1 | many | 16 | - | TGCAGCGTTGGGCGGGGAGCGGGGGGCAAGGGTGAAAAACTGTTTTTT | CSVGRGAGGKGEKLFF
TRBJ2-3 | TRBV7-2 | - | 15 | TRBD2 | TGTGCCAGCAGCTCGGGACTAGCGGGAGGTACGGCGCAGTATTTT | CASSSGLAGGTAQYF
TRBJ1-5 | TRBV20-1 | many | 14 | TRBD1 | TGCAGTGTAGGCCCGAGGGGGCACAATCAGCCCCAGCATTTT | CSVGPRGHNQPQHF
TRBJ2-5 | TRBV19 | many | 16 | - | TGTGCCAGTAGTACTTCGAATTCCCGGGGAGAAGAGACCCAGTACTTC | CASSTSNSRGEETQYF
TRBJ1-1 | TRBV20-1 | many | 11 | - | TGCAGTGCCTTGATGAACACTGAAGCTTTCTTT | CSALMNTEAFF